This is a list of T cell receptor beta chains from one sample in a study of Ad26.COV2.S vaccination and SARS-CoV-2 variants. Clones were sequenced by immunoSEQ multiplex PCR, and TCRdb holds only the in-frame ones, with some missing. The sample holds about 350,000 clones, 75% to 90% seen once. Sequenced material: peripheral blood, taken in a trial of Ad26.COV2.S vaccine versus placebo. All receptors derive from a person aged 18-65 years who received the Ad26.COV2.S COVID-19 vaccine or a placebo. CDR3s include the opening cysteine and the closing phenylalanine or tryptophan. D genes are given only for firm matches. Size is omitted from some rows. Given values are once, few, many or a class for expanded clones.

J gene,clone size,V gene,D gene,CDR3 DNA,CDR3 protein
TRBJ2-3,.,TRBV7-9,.,TGTGCCAGCAGTTCGAATTGGGGAAGACTCACAGATACGCAGTATTTT,CASSSNWGRLTDTQYF
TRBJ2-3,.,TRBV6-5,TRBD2,TGTGCCAGCAGTTACTCGACTAGCGGGGGGACAGATACGCAGTATTTT,CASSYSTSGGTDTQYF
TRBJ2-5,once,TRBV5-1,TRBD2,TGCGCCAGTTATAGCGGGGTCGGTCAAGAGACCCAGTACTTC,CASYSGVGQETQYF
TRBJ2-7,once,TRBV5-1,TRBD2,TGCGCCAGCAGCACGATTGGAGGGACTAGCGGGAGCGGTGAGCAGTACTTC,CASSTIGGTSGSGEQYF
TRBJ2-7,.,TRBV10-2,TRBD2,TGCGCCAGCAGTGAGCCAGGACTAGCGGATCCCTACGAGCAGTACTTC,CASSEPGLADPYEQYF
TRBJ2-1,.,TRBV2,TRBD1,TGTGCCAGCAGCACTCGACAGGGCAATGAGCAGTTCTTC,CASSTRQGNEQFF
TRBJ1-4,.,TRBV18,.,TGTGCCAGCTCACCACTTCCGGACGGTAATGAAAAACTGTTTTTT,CASSPLPDGNEKLFF
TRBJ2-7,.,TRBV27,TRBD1,TGTGCCAGCAGTACGAGGGACAGAATCTACGAGCAGTACTTC,CASSTRDRIYEQYF
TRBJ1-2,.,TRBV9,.,TGTGCCAGCAGCCCCCAGAGTGACGGCTACTATGGCTACACCTTC,CASSPQSDGYYGYTF
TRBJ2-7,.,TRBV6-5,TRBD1,TGTGCCAGCAGTCTCGACAGGGTCTTCTACGAGCAGTACTTC,CASSLDRVFYEQYF
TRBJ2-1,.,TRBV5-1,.,TGCGCCAGCAGCCCCCGACAGGGAGGAGTATTGTACAATGAGCAGTTCTTC,CASSPRQGGVLYNEQFF
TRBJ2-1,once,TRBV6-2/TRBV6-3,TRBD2,TGTGCCAGCAGTTACTCCGAACTAGCGGGTCTGAATGAGCAGTTCTTC,CASSYSELAGLNEQFF
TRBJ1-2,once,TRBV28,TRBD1,TGTGCCAGCAGTAGTACCGGGACAGGTGATGGTGGCTACACCTTC,CASSSTGTGDGGYTF
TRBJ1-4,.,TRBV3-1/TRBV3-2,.,TGTGCCAGCAGCCCTCCGGGACTGGGCTCTGAAAAACTGTTTTTT,CASSPPGLGSEKLFF
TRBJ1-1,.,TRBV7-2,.,TGTGCCAGCAGCTCCACTGGACGATCGGGAGGGAACACTGAAGCTTTCTTT,CASSSTGRSGGNTEAFF
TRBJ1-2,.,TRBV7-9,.,TGTGCCAGCAGCCATCCCGGTCTGGCCTATGGCTACACCTTC,CASSHPGLAYGYTF
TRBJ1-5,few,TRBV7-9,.,TGTGCCAGCAGCTCGGCGGGAAAGAATCAGCCCCAGCATTTT,CASSSAGKNQPQHF
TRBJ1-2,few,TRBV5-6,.,TGTGCCAGCAGCCTACGCGGGGGCATGGGGGGCTACACCTTC,CASSLRGGMGGYTF
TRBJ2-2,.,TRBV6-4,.,TGTGCCAGCTCGCCGATCGCGAACACCGGGGAGCTGTTTTTT,CASSPIANTGELFF
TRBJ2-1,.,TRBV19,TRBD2,TGTGCCAGTCTCAGGGAGGGGCAGCAATTCTTC,CASLREGQQFF
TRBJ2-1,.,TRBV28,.,TGTGCCAGCAGCTACGGAGGGTATGAGCAGTTCTTC,CASSYGGYEQFF
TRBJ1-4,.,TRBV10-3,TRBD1,TGTGCCATCAGTGGGGGCCCTGGACAGGGAAGTAATGAAAAACTGTTTTTT,CAISGGPGQGSNEKLFF